This TCR beta chain was captured by sequencing in a study of glioma-infiltrating T cells after dendritic cell vaccination. Study-wide context: At biweekly intervals, patients got three intradermal dendritic cell vaccine injections.

General study points: Higher pretreatment TIL content predicted longer progression-free time and survival.

Sequenced by immunoSEQ multiplex PCR; TCRdb stores in-frame clones only, minus some. The top ten clones hold about 8.5% of a sample with tens of thousands of clones, around 84% of them seen once. Of note for this clone: The antigen is not known.

Time point meaning: after dendritic cell vaccination, including at tumor progression/relapse. This clonotype was sampled from a human donor with glioblastoma. This specimen consisted of blood, obtained after dendritic cell vaccination.

The CDR3 sequence is CASSFLLAGTDTQYF. CDR3 nucleotides: TGTGCCAGCAGCTTTTTGCTAGCTGGCACAGATACGCAGTATTTT. The chain links TRBV7-9 to TRBJ2-3; D possibly corresponds to TRBD2 (5 bases). There are 15 residues in the CDR3. V was cut by 3 bases and J by 1 base, with 11 bases left in between. The germline CDR1 and CDR2 sequences are SEHNR and FQNEAQ (reference sequence). Full variable domain (rest looked up from reference TRBV7-9 and TRBJ2-3): DTGVSQNPRHKITKRGQNVTFRCDPISEHNRLYWYRQTLGQGPEFLTYFQNEAQLEKSRLLSDRFSAERPKGSFSTLEIQRTEQGDSAMYLCASSFLLAGTDTQYFGPGTRLTVL.